This record covers a single T cell receptor beta chain. Clinical history as reported by participants underpinned cohort assignment. The study recruited exposed participants who had met a COVID-19 case within 2 weeks before entry. The source of the sample is a study of blood T cell repertoires in COVID-19. Overall study: T cells, B-cell-depleted T cells, or PBMCs supplied cDNA or gDNA.

Germline V gene lookup returns CDR1 SNHLY and CDR2 FYNNEI. V was clipped by 3 bases and J by 0 bases, with 6 bases between them. The CDR3 sequence is 14 residues long. Clones were sequenced by immunoSEQ multiplex PCR, and TCRdb holds only the in-frame ones, with some missing. The sample includes a few hundred thousand clones, about 85% seen only once; the top ten take approximately 6.6%. The TCR was taken from a woman aged 45 to 65 who had been exposed to COVID-19. The chain recombines TRBV2 with TRBJ2-1; a weak D match, TRBD2 (5 bases). Sample: PBMCs or T cells enriched from blood (not recorded which). The chain's CDR3 is CASSDSVSYNEQFF. CDR3 nucleotides: TGTGCCAGCAGTGATAGCGTCTCCTACAATGAGCAGTTCTTC.